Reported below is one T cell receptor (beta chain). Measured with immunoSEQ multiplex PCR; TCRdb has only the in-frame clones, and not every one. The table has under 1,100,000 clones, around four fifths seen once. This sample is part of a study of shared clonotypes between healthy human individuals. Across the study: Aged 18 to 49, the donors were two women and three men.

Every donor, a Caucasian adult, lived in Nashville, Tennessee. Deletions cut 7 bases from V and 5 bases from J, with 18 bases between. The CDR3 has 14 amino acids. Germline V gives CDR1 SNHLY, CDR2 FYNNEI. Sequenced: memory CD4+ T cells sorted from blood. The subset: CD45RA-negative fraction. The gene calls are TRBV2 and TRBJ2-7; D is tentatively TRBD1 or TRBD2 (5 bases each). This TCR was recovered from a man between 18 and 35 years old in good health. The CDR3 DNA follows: TGTGCCAGCAATTACGGGGCCTTATCTCACGAGCAGTACTTC. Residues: CASNYGALSHEQYF.